This T cell receptor (beta chain) was captured in a study of regulatory T cells in long-lasting Graves disease. General observations from the study: The researchers studied only peripheral blood, not thyroid tissue. Favored usage of TRBV28, TRBJ1-2 and TRBJ2-5 was recorded in persistent disease.

Time point in this sample: newly diagnosed GD, antithyroid drugs for less than 3 months. RNA from PBMCs was the source of the TCR library. Germline lookup yields CDR1 ENHRY and CDR2 SYGVKD. The CDR3 is made up of 13 amino acids. V lost 6 bases and J lost 5; bases outside the gene matches: 6. Construction of TCR beta libraries relied on iRepertoire HTBI primers and on Arm-PCR targeting CDR3 regions. One entry per CDR3 protein results from TCRdb running MiXCR on the multiplex PCR reads. The sample shows 300,000 to 400,000 distinct CDR3 sequences, 15% to 20% of them seen only once. This clonotype has a count of ten or more. Its specificity is not known. A further study also used this sample, focusing on T cells in Graves' hyperthyroidism and ophthalmopathy. That paper adds: Newly diagnosed hyperthyroidism, duration under 2 months, in patients aged 18 to 65. Most clonotypes expanded in thyroid above 0.001 were likewise present in blood.

This clonotype was sampled from a man in his forties with Graves disease. The V call is TRBV10-3, the J call TRBJ2-5; 7 bases line up with TRBD1. The starting material was peripheral blood mononuclear cells (PBMCs), obtained at new diagnosis, from a patient treated with antithyroid drugs. The CDR3 spells CAIRGTDGETQYF. CDR3 nucleotide sequence: TGTGCCATCAGGGGGACAGATGGGGAGACCCAGTACTTC.